This T cell receptor beta chain is from a study of cytomegalovirus exposure and HLA in healthy donors. With 60 Vbeta and 13 Jbeta primers, the PCR was carried out. Only in-frame clones appear in the TCRdb table, and some are missing; sequencing was by immunoSEQ multiplex PCR. The data show fewer than 200,000 clones, roughly 87% seen once. Findings of the study overall: The authors later found most CMV-associated TCR beta chains appeared HLA-restricted.

Points on this clone: Its antigen is undetermined.

This clonotype was obtained from a girl under three years old in good health and CMV-seronegative. Material: PBMCs.

CDR3 in DNA: TGTGCCAGCATTAAAGAGCGGACCGGCCCCTACGAGCAGTACTTC. Protein sequence: CASIKERTGPYEQYF. The chain recombines TRBV6-5 with TRBJ2-7, with D maybe TRBD2 (5 bases). Per germline, CDR1 MNHEY and CDR2 SVGAGI. Trimming took 7 bases from V and 2 from J, leaving 18 bases between them. The CDR3 runs 15 residues.